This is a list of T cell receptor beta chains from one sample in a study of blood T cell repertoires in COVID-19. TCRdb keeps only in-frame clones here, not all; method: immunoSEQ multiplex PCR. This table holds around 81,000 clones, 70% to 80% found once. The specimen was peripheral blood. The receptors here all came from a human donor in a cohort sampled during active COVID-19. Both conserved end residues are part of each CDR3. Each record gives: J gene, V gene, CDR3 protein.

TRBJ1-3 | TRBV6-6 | CASTFDRVNGNTIYF
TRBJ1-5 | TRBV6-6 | CASNGGPYQPQHF
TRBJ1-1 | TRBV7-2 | CASSPRQGRNTEAFF
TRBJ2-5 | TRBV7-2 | CASSPGTGGGETQYF
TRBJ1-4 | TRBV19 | CASSGPNEKLFF
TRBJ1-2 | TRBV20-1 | CSASTVGTANYGYTF
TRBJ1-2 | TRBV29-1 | CSVEWRKSAGVGYTF
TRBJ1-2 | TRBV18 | CASSPRQVRNYGYTF
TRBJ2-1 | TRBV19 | CASSPRGGEQFF
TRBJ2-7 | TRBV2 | CASSEVSAVSYEQYF
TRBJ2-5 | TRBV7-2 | CASSQGQTLQETQYF
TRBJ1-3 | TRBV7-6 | CASSSRLGQGSHSGNTIYF
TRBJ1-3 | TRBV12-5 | CASGFPRGTIYF
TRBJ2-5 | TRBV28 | CASSLGVGKTQYF
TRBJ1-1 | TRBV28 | CASEQGQMNTEAFF
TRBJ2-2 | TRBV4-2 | CASSQGDGGGRGNTGELFF
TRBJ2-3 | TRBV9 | CASSVSSGGIDTQYF
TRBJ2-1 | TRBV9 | CASSVDDLAGPGAYNEQFF
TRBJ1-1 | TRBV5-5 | CASSLDRVTEAFF
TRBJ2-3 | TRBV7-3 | CASSSPGRGGTDTQYF
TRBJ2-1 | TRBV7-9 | CASSHDSYNEQFF
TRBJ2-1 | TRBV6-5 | CASSFQGYNEQFF
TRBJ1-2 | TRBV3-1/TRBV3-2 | CASSQGSGDGYTF
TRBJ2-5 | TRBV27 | CASSWGQGALTQYF
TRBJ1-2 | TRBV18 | CASSPDLVSGMVGYTF
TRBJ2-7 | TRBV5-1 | CASSLQVSSYEQYF
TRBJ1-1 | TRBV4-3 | CASSLEAPPRNTEAFF
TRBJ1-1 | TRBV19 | CASSIATGGITEAFF
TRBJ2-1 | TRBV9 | CASSPPSSTSSYNEQFF
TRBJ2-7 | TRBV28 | CASSSPRGGGSYEQYF
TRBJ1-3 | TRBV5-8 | CASSLGQSSGNTIYF
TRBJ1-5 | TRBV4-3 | CASSPRDSPLGSNQPQHF
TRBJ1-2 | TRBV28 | CASSLLTGNYGYTF
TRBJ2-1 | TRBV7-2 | CASSSGFPEQFF
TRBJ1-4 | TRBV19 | CASSTHRATNEKLFF
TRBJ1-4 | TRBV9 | CASSVVSGGSEKLFF
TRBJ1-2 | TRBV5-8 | CASSLGGTYNYGYTF
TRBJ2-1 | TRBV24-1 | CATSERTGYNEQFF
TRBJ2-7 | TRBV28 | CASSSGDRPYEQYF
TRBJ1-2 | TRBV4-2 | CASSQDRGGYGYTF
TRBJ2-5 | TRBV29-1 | CSVGGAEETQYF
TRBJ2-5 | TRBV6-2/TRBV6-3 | CASSYTGRGETQYF
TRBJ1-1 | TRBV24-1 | CATRPFRGMNTEAFF
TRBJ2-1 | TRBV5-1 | CASSLARGNEQFF
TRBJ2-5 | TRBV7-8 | CASSLELAGRQETQYF
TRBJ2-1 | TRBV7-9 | CASSPRGSYYINEQFF
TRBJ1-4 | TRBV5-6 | CASSFPGGTEKLFF
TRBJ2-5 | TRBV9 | CASSALTSGTDLETQYF
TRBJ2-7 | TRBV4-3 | CASSQDRLGVYEQYF
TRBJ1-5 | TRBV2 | CASSGPGQGAYNRNQPQHF
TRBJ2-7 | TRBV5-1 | CASSLSGDSYEQYF
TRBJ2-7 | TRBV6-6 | CASSWRQASEQYF
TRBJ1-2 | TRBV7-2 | CASSPDRGQGGYTF